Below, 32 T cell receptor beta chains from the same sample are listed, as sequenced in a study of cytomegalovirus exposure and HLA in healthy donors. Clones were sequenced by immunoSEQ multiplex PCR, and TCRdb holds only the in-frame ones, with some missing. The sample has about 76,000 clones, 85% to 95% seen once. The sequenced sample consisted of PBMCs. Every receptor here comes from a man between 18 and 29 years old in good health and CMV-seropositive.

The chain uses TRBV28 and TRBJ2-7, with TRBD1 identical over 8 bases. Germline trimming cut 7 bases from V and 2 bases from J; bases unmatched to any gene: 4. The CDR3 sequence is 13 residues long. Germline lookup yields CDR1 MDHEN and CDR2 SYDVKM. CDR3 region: CASKMTGAYEQYF. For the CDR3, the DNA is TGTGCCAGCAAGATGACAGGGGCCTACGAGCAGTACTTC.

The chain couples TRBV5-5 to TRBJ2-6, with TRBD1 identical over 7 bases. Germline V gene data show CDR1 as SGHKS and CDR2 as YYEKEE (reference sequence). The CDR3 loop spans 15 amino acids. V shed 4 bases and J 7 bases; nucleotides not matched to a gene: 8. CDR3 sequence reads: CASSNTGARANVLTF. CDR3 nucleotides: TGTGCCAGCAGCAACACAGGGGCTCGAGCCAACGTCCTGACTTTC.

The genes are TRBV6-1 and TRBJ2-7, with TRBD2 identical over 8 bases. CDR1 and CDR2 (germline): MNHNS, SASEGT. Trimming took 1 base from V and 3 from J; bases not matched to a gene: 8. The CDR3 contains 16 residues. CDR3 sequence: CASSEDGISGVYEQYF. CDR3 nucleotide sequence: TGTGCCAGCAGTGAAGACGGGATTAGCGGGGTCTACGAGCAGTACTTC.

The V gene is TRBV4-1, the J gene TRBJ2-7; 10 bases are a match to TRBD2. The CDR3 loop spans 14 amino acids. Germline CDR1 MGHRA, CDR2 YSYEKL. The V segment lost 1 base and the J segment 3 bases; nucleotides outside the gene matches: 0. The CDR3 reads CASSQASGSYEQYF. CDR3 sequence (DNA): TGCGCCAGCAGCCAAGCTAGCGGGAGCTACGAGCAGTACTTC.

CDR3 DNA: TGCGCCAGCAGCCAAGATATGAGGGGGCTGGGAGCTTTCTTT. Its translation: CASSQDMRGLGAFF. This chain joins TRBV4-1 and TRBJ1-1; TRBD1 matches at 7 bases. V shed 0 bases and J 10 bases; nucleotides not matched to a gene: 8. The CDR3 extends over 14 amino acids. The germline V gene has CDR1 MGHRA and CDR2 YSYEKL.

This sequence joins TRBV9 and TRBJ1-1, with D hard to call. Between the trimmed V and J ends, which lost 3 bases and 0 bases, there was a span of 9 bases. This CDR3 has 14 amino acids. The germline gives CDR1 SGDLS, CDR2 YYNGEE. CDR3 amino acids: CASSATSMNTEAFF. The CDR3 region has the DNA TGTGCCAGCAGCGCAACTAGCATGAACACTGAAGCTTTCTTT.

CDR3 sequence: CASSLAGDKETQYF. The CDR3 DNA sequence: TGCGCCAGCAGCTTAGCGGGAGATAAGGAGACCCAGTACTTC. The chain uses TRBV5-1 and TRBJ2-5, with TRBD2 identical over 8 bases. V lost 2 bases, J lost 5 bases, and 5 bases stayed unmatched. From germline, CDR1 is SGHRS and CDR2 YFSETQ. The CDR3 covers 14 residues. The full variable domain, with the rest looked up from reference TRBV5-1 and TRBJ2-5, is KAGVTQTPRYLIKTRGQQVTLSCSPISGHRSVSWYQQTPGQGLQFLFEYFSETQRNKGNFPGRFSGRQFSNSRSEMNVSTLELGDSALYLCASSLAGDKETQYFGPGTRLLVL.

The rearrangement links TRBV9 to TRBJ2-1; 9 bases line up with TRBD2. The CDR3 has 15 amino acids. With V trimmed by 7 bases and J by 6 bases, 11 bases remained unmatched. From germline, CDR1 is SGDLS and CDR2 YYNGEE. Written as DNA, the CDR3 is TGTGCCAGCTCTCTCTTAGCGGGAGCGGGCAATGAGCAGTTCTTC. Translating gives CASSLLAGAGNEQFF.

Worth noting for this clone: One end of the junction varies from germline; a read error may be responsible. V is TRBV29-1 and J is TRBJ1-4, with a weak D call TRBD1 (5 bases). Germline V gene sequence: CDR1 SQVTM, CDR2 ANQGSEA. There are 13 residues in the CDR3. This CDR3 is CSVRTGTTEKLFF. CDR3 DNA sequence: TGCAGCGTTCGTACCGGGACTACTGAAAAACTGTTTTTT.

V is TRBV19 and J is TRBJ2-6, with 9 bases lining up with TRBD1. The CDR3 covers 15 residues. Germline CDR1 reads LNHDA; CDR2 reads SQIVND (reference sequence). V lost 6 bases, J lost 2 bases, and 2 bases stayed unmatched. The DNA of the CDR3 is TGTGCCAGTAGGGACAGGGGAACTGGGGCCAACGTCCTGACTTTC. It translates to CASRDRGTGANVLTF. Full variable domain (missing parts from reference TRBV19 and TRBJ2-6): DGGITQSPKYLFRKEGQNVTLSCEQNLNHDAMYWYRQDPGQGLRLIYYSQIVNDFQKGDIAEGYSVSREKKESFPLTVTSAQKNPTAFYLCASRDRGTGANVLTFGAGSRLTVL.

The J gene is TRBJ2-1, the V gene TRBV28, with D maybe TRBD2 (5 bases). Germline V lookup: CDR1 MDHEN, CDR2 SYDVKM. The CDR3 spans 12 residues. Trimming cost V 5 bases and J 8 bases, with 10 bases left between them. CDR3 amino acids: CASSGTLDEQFF. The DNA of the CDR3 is TGTGCCAGCAGTGGAACACTAGATGAGCAGTTCTTC.

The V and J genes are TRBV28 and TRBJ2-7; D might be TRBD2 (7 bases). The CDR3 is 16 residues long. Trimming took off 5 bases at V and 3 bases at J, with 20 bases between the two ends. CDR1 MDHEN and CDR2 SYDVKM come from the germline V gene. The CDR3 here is CASSGAEGGFYYEQYF. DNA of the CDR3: TGTGCCAGCAGTGGCGCGGAGGGGGGGTTCTACTACGAGCAGTACTTC.

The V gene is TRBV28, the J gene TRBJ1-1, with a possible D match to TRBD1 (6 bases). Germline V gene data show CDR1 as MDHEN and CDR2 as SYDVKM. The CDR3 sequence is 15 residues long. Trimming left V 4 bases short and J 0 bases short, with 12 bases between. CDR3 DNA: TGTGCCAGCAGTTCCCGGGGACACCTGAACACTGAAGCTTTCTTT. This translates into CASSSRGHLNTEAFF.

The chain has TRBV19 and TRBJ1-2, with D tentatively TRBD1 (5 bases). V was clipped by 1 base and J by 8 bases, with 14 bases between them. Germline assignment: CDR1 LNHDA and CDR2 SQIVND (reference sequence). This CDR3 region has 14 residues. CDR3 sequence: CASSIGQGERGYTF. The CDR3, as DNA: TGTGCCAGTAGTATAGGGCAGGGCGAGAGGGGCTACACCTTC.

The CDR3 loop reads CASSNLNPSGTTYEQYF. CDR3 DNA: TGTGCCAGCAGCAACCTAAACCCTAGCGGTACAACCTACGAGCAGTACTTC. J is TRBJ2-7 and V is TRBV2, with 7 bases fitting TRBD2. V was pared by 6 bases and J by 2 bases, with 16 bases of the junction left unmatched. CDR3 length: 17 amino acids. The germline gives CDR1 SNHLY, CDR2 FYNNEI.

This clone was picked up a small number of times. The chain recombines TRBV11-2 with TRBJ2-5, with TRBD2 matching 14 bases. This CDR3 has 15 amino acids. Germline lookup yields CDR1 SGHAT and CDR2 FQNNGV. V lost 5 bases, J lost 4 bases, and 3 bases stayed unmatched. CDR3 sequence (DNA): TGTGCCAGCAGCCTCGGACTAGCGGGGGGAGAGACCCAGTACTTC. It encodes CASSLGLAGGETQYF.

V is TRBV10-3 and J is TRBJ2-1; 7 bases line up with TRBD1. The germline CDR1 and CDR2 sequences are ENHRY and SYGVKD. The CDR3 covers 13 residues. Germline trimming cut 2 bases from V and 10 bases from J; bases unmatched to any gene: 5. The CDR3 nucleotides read TGTGCCATCAGTGAGCCTCCGGACAGGGAGCAGTTCTTC. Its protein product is CAISEPPDREQFF.

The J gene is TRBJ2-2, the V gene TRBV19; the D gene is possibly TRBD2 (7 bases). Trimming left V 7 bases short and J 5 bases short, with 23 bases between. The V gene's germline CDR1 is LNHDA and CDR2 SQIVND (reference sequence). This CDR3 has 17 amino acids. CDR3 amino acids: CASTLPGGGMGTGELFF. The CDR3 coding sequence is TGTGCCAGTACCCTCCCTGGGGGGGGCATGGGGACCGGGGAGCTGTTTTTT.

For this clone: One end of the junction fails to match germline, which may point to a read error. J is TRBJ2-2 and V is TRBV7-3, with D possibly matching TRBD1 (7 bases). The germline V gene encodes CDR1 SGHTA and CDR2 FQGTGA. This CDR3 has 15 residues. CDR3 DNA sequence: TGTGCCAACAGCTTAGGAGGGGGCGACACCGGGGAGCTGTTTTTT. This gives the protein CANSLGGGDTGELFF. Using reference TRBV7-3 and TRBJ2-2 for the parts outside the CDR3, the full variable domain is GAGVSQTPSNKVTEKGKYVELRCDPISGHTALYWYRQSLGQGPEFLIYFQGTGAADDSGLPNDRFFAVRPEGSVSTLKIQRTERGDSAVYLCANSLGGGDTGELFFGEGSRLTVL.

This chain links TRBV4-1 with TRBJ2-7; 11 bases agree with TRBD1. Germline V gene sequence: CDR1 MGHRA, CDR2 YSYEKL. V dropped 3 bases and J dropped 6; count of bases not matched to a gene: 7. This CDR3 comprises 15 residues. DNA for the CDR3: TGCGCCAGCAGCCAGGGACAGGGGGGGGGAGGCGAGCAGTACTTC. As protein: CASSQGQGGGGEQYF.

CDR3 DNA sequence: TGTGCCAGCAGCTTAGTATACAGGGGAGGGGAGCTGTTTTTT. It codes for CASSLVYRGGELFF. The rearrangement uses TRBV7-8 and TRBJ2-2, with 7 bases aligning to TRBD1. Trimming cost V 1 base and J 8 bases; bases outside gene matches: 4. Germline CDR1 is SGHVS and CDR2 is FQNEAQ. The CDR3 is 14 amino acids.

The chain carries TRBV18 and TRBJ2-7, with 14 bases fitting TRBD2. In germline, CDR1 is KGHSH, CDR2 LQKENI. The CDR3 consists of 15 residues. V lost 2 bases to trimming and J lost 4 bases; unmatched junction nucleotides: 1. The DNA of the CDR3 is TGTGCCAGCTCACCAGGACTAGCGGGAGGTTACGAGCAGTACTTC. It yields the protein CASSPGLAGGYEQYF. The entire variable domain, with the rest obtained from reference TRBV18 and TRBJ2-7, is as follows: NAGVMQNPRHLVRRRGQEARLRCSPMKGHSHVYWYRQLPEEGLKFMVYLQKENIIDESGMPKERFSAEFPKEGPSILRIQQVVRGDSAAYFCASSPGLAGGYEQYFGPGTRLTVT.

The DNA for the CDR3 is TGTGCCACCAATCCTCGGGACAACGACAATCAGCCCCAGCATTTT. Translation: CATNPRDNDNQPQHF. The chain has TRBV15 and TRBJ1-5, with D perhaps matching TRBD1 (6 bases). The CDR3 is 15 residues long. Germline V gives CDR1 LNHNV, CDR2 YYDKDF (reference sequence). Trimming took 7 bases from V and 3 from J, leaving 16 bases between them. Using reference TRBV15 and TRBJ1-5 for the parts outside the CDR3, the full variable domain is DAMVIQNPRYQVTQFGKPVTLSCSQTLNHNVMYWYQQKSSQAPKLLFHYYDKDFNNEADTPDNFQSRRPNTSFCFLDIRSPGLGDTAMYLCATNPRDNDNQPQHFGDGTRLSIL.

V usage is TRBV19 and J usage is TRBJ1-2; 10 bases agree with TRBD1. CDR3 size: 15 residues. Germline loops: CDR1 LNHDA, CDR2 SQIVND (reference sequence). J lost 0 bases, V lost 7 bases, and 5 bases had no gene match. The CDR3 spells CASKTGGGPNYGYTF. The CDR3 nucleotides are TGTGCCAGTAAGACAGGGGGCGGACCTAACTATGGCTACACCTTC.

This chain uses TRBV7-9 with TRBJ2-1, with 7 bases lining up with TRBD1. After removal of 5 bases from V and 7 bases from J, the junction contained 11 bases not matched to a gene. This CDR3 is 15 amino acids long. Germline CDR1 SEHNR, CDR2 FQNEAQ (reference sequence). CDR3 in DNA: TGTGCCAGCAGCCTTCGGGACAGTATACGGAATGAGCAGTTCTTC. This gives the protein CASSLRDSIRNEQFF. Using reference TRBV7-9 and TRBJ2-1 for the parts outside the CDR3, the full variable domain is DTGVSQNPRHKITKRGQNVTFRCDPISEHNRLYWYRQTLGQGPEFLTYFQNEAQLEKSRLLSDRFSAERPKGSFSTLEIQRTEQGDSAMYLCASSLRDSIRNEQFFGPGTRLTVL.

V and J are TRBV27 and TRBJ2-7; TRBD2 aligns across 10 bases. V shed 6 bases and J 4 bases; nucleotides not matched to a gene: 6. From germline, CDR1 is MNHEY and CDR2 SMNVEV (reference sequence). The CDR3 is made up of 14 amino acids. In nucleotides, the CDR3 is TGTGCCAGCAGCCCCATGACTAGCGGGTACGAGCAGTACTTC. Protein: CASSPMTSGYEQYF.

The CDR3 loop reads CASSEWGSTLTGILKWDDQPQHF. The CDR3 DNA reads TGTGCCAGCAGTGAATGGGGGTCGACCCTAACAGGGATATTAAAGTGGGACGATCAGCCCCAGCATTTT. This chain links TRBV6-1 with TRBJ1-5; TRBD1 might be the D (6 bases). Germline V gene sequence: CDR1 MNHNS, CDR2 SASEGT. CDR3 length: 23 amino acids. V was pared by 2 bases and J by 5 bases, with 37 bases between.

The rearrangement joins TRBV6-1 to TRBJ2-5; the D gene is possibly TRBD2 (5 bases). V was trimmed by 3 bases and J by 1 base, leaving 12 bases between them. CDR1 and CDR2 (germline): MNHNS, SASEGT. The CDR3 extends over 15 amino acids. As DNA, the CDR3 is TGTGCCAGCAGTGATAACGAGGGATCCCAAGAGACCCAGTACTTC. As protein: CASSDNEGSQETQYF.

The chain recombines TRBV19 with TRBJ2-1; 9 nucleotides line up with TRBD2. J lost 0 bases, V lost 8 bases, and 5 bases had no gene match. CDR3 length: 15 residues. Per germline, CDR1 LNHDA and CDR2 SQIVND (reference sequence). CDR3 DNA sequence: TGTGCCAGTGGGTATAGCGGGAGCTCCTACAATGAGCAGTTCTTC. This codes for CASGYSGSSYNEQFF.

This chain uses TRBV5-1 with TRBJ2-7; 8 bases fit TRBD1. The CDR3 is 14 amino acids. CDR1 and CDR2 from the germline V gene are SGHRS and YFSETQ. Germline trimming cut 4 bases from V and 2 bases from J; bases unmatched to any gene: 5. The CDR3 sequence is CASSGTGAAYEQYF. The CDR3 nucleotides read TGCGCCAGCAGCGGGACAGGTGCAGCCTACGAGCAGTACTTC.

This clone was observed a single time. Written as DNA, the CDR3 is TGTGCTAGTGGTTCCCGCCCGGGACAGGGGTTTTTTGAGCAGTACTTC. Translation: CASGSRPGQGFFEQYF. This chain uses TRBV12-5 with TRBJ2-7, with 10 bases matching TRBD1. The CDR3 length is 16 residues. V lost 4 bases to trimming and J lost 7 bases; unmatched junction nucleotides: 13. CDR1 LGHNT and CDR2 FRNRAP come from the germline V gene.

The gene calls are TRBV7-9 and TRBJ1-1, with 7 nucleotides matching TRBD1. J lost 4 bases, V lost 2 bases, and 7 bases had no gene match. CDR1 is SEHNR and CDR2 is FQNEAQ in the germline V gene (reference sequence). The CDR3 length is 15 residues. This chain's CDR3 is CASSLRGGAGTEAFF. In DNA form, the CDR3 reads TGTGCCAGCAGCTTAAGAGGGGGCGCCGGCACTGAAGCTTTCTTT.